This T cell receptor (beta chain) was sequenced in a study of shared clonotypes between healthy human individuals. Study-wide findings and caveats: A generally larger estimated richness was seen in naive subsets than in memory subsets. The naive CD4 repertoires of several donors were compared, and around 5% of clonotypes were shared.

Of note for this clone: Its antigen is as yet unknown.

Assay: immunoSEQ multiplex PCR; the TCRdb copy retains only in-frame clones and omits some. The sample lists about 380,000 clones, 96% occurring once. CDR1 and CDR2 from the germline V gene are GTSNPN and SVGIG (reference sequence). V was trimmed by 4 bases and J by 3 bases, leaving 16 bases between them. CDR3 length: 15 amino acids. Sequencing was done on a sample of memory CD8+ T cells sorted from blood. The subset denotes: CD45RO+ cells pooled with CCR7-negative TemRA cells. This sequence was found in a man aged 30 to 39 in good health. This chain links TRBV30 with TRBJ2-4; D not resolved. Here the CDR3 reads CAWTPPRSSKNIQYF. The CDR3 DNA sequence: TGTGCCTGGACCCCCCCCCGGAGTAGCAAAAACATTCAGTACTTC. The whole variable domain, filled in from reference TRBV30 and TRBJ2-4, reads SQTIHQWPATLVQPVGSPLSLECTVEGTSNPNLYWYRQAAGRGLQLLFYSVGIGQISSEVPQNLSASRPQDRQFILSSKKLLLSDSGFYLCAWTPPRSSKNIQYFGAGTRLSVL.